These T cell receptor beta chains were read from a single sample in a study of OX40 agonist ivuxolimab in advanced cancers. Produced via immunoSEQ multiplex PCR; TCRdb's table is partial and in-frame only. Of around 61,000 clones listed, roughly 90% are singletons. This specimen consisted of CD4+ or CD8+ T cells sorted from blood, obtained in a trial of the OX40 agonist ivuxolimab. These TCRs come from an adult with an advanced solid tumor such as melanoma, head and neck, liver or kidney cancer. CDR3s include the opening cysteine and the closing phenylalanine or tryptophan. The order of the fields is D gene, V gene, J gene, CDR3 protein, CDR3 DNA. The D gene is left open where the match is weak.

.	TRBV2	TRBJ2-4	CASSDALPGENIQYF	TGTGCCAGCAGTGACGCTCTCCCGGGGGAGAACATTCAGTACTTC
.	TRBV19	TRBJ1-1	CASSISGLVAEAFF	TGTGCCAGTAGTATCTCAGGGCTAGTCGCTGAAGCTTTCTTT
.	TRBV6-5	TRBJ2-7	CASSLAPWEEQYF	TGTGCCAGCAGCCTAGCGCCATGGGAGGAGCAGTACTTC
.	TRBV28	TRBJ1-2	CASRGYGYTF	TGTGCCAGCAGAGGGTATGGCTACACCTTC
.	TRBV7-2	TRBJ2-7	CASSQDLGGSYEQYF	TGTGCCAGCAGCCAGGACCTAGGGGGATCCTACGAGCAGTACTTC
TRBD2	TRBV4-3	TRBJ2-3	CASSQHSGRAITDTQYF	TGCGCCAGCAGCCAACACAGCGGGAGGGCCATTACAGATACGCAGTATTTT
.	TRBV27	TRBJ1-1	CASSFAGRTEAFF	TGTGCCAGCAGTTTCGCGGGTAGGACTGAAGCTTTCTTT
TRBD1	TRBV29-1	TRBJ2-2	CSARDSITGELFF	TGCAGCGCCCGGGACAGTATCACCGGGGAGCTGTTTTTT
.	TRBV21-1	TRBJ2-4	CASTTFTGQSHSVKNIQYF	TGTGCCAGCACCACATTCACGGGACAGAGTCATTCAGTCAAAAACATTCAGTACTTC
.	TRBV9	TRBJ2-3	CASSVGGDTDTQYF	TGTGCCAGCAGCGTAGGTGGGGACACAGATACGCAGTATTTT